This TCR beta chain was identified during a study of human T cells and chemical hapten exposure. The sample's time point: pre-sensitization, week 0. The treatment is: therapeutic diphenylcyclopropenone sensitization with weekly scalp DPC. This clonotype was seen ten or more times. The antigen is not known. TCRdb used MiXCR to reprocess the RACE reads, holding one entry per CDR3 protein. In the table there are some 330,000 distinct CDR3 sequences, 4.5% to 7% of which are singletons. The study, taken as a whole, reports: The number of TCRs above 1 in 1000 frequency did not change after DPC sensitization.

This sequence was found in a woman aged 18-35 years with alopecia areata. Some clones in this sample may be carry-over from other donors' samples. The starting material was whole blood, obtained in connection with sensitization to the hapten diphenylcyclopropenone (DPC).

The CDR3 spells CASAELGSTDTQYF. CDR3 bases: TGTGCCAGCGCAGAACTAGGCAGCACAGATACGCAGTATTTT. The V call is TRBV2, the J call TRBJ2-3, with D perhaps TRBD2 (5 bases). This CDR3 region has 14 residues. Trimming stripped 8 bases from V and 0 bases from J, with 12 bases between. From germline, CDR1 is SNHLY and CDR2 FYNNEI.